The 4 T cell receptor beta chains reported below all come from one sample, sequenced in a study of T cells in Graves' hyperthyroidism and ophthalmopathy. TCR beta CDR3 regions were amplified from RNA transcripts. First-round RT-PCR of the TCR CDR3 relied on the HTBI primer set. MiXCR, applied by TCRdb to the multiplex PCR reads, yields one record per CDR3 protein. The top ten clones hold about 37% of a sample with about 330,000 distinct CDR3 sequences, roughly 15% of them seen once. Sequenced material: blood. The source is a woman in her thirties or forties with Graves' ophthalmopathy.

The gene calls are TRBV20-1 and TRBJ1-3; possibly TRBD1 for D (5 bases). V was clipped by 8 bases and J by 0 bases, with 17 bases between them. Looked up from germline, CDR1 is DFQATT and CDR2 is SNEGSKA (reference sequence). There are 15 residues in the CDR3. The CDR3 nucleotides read TGCAGTACCGCGCGACAGCCGACCTCTGGAAACACCATATATTTT. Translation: CSTARQPTSGNTIYF.

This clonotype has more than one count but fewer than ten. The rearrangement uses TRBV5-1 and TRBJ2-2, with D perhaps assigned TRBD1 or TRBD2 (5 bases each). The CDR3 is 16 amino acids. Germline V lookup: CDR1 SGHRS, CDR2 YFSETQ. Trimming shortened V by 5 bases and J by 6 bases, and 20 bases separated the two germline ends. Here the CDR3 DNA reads TGCGCCAGCAGACCTTACCTCCCCGGGGCCGCCGGGGAGCTGTTTTTT. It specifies CASRPYLPGAAGELFF.

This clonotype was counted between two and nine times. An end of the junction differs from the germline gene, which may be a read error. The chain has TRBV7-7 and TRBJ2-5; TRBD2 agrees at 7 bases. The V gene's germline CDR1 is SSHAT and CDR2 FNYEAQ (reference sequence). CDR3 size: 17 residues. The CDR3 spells CASSLIRTGGRQETQYF. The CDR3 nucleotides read TGTGCTAGCAGCTTAATTCGGACGGGAGGCCGCCAAGAGACCCAGTACTTC.

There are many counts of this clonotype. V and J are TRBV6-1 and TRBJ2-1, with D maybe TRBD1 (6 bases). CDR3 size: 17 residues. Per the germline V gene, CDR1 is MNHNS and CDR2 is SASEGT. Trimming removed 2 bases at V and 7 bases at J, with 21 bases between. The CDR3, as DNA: TGTGCCAGCAGTGAACTTCTAGGGGGTTACGCGTTTAATGAGCAGTTCTTC. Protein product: CASSELLGGYAFNEQFF.